This TCR beta chain emerged from a study of cytomegalovirus exposure and HLA in healthy donors. Study-wide findings and caveats: Most TCR sequences were uncommon, yet certain public TCRs appeared in many donors. According to a subsequent analysis, TCR clusters identified in the first cohort showed a tendency to co-occur across the 100 to 150 validation repertoires.

The CDR3 covers 16 residues. The V segment lost 3 bases and the J segment 4 bases; nucleotides outside the gene matches: 9. The germline gives CDR1 LGHNA, CDR2 YNFKEQ. The method was immunoSEQ multiplex PCR; TCRdb's version includes in-frame clones alone and lacks a portion of them. The sample carries about 130,000 clones, 95% to 97% recorded once. Concerning this clone: Its specificity is not known.

This TCR derives from a man aged 18-30 years in good health and CMV-seronegative. J is TRBJ2-7 and V is TRBV4-2; the match to TRBD1 covers 10 bases. Material for sequencing was PBMCs. CDR3: CASSHPGTGVMYEQYF. In DNA, the CDR3 is TGTGCCAGCAGCCACCCCGGGACAGGGGTAATGTACGAGCAGTACTTC.